This T cell receptor (beta chain) stems from a study of cytomegalovirus exposure and HLA in healthy donors. Study-wide points: In vitro assays verified that a few CMV-associated chains recognized CMV antigens specifically. As was reported, the classifier diagnosed cytomegalovirus status with high specificity and sensitivity.

As regards this clone: Its antigen is currently unknown.

The CDR3 covers 16 residues. Germline V gives CDR1 MNHNY, CDR2 SVGAGI (reference sequence). The V gene end was trimmed by 2 bases and the J gene end by 3 bases; junction bases not matched to a gene: 7. The PCR made use of 60 Vbeta and 13 Jbeta primers. TCRdb keeps only in-frame clones here, not all; method: immunoSEQ multiplex PCR. Of under 200,000 clones in the sample, roughly 85% were seen once. The chain employs TRBV6-6 and TRBJ2-1, with TRBD2 matching 7 bases. This clonotype originated in a woman in her twenties or thirties in good health and CMV-seropositive. The sequencing input was PBMCs. CDR3 residues: CASSYQGLDNYNEQFF. The CDR3 DNA reads as TGTGCCAGCAGTTACCAAGGACTAGACAACTACAATGAGCAGTTCTTC.